This T cell receptor (beta chain) was retrieved from a study of blood T cell repertoires in COVID-19 (dated by TCRdb to the early 2020s). About the study as a whole: Collaborator samples came from the United States, Italy and Spain and covered acute and convalescent phases of COVID-19. A de-identified subject ID, COVID-19 status, age in years and sex were almost always included in the sample metadata. Where available, HLA class I and class II types were taken from metadata supplied by the sample provider and were not determined by assay-based typing. Subjects who had been exposed to COVID-19, were actively infected with it, or had recovered from it provided the deeply sampled blood TCRbeta repertoires that made up the dataset. The repertoires were released in a freely available public database intended as a resource for research on the immune response to SARS-CoV-2. The prospective study material was composed of cDNA or gDNA derived from T cells, B-cell-depleted T cells, or PBMCs. The samples were drawn from the first 160 participants of the ongoing ImmuneRACE study and from some 1,300 subjects provided by 6 global collaborators. Study-level results and caveats: The quantity of clinical and demographic metadata differed by source and by participant and was supplied without curation.

V and J are trimmed by 7 bases and 7 bases, and the gene matches miss 7 bases of the junction. Based on the germline V gene (reference sequence), the CDR1 and CDR2 sequences are MNHEY and SMNVEV. The CDR3 sequence holds 14 residues, the cysteine and phenylalanine included. Only the CDR3 DNA is retained, 42 bases long and in frame from the first base. Whole blood was collected in K2EDTA tubes by collaborating institutions according to the institutions' own protocols. For TCRbeta analysis, collaborators shipped samples as frozen whole blood, isolated PBMCs, or DNA extracted from either of those sample types. TCRbeta CDR3 regions were amplified from genomic DNA using the immunoSEQ Assay, a bias-controlled multiplex PCR. As for the authors' bioinformatics: The number of nucleated cells in each sample was estimated by amplification of reference gene primers within the assay. Sequence reads were collapsed and filtered to measure the absolute abundance of every unique TCRbeta CDR3 rearrangement. Productive Simpson clonality was computed per sample as the square root of Simpson's diversity index over productive rearrangements. Not all clones reach the TCRdb copy of this immuneACCESS table, which keeps in-frame sequences only. Checked studies attribute under half of the gap to unresolved V genes and leave the rest unexplained. V, J and clone size were drawn from that table, and D and trimming were deduced from the DNA. This sample holds about 15,000 clones; approximately 84% were observed only once. The ten largest clones represent 15% to 20% of the sample.

In the case of this clone: Its antigen is unknown. No much larger clonotype is one base removed from it; base qualities were not supplied.

Here the chain combines TRBV27 and TRBJ1-4, with 9 junctional bases fitting TRBD1. This clonotype originated in a human donor in a cohort sampled during active COVID-19. Sequenced sample: peripheral blood. The CDR3 is CASKRTGDSEKLFF. The DNA is as follows: TGTGCCAGCAAGCGGACAGGGGACTCTGAAAAACTGTTTTTT.